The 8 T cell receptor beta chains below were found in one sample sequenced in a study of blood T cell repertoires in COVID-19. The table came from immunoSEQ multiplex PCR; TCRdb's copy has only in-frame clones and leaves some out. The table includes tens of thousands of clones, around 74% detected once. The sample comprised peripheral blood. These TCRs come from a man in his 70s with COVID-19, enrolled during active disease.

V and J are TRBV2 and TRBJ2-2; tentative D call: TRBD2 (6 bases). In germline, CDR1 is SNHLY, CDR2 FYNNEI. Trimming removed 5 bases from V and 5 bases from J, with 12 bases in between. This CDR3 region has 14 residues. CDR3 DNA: TGTGCCAGCAGTAGGGAGGTGAGGACCGGGGAGCTGTTTTTT. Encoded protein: CASSREVRTGELFF.

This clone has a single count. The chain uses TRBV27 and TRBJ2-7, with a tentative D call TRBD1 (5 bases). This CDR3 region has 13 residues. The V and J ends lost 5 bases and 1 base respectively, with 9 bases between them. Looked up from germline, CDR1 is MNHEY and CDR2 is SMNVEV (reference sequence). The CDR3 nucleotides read TGTGCCAGCAGTCCAGGGTCTTCCTACGAGCAGTACTTC. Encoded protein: CASSPGSSYEQYF.

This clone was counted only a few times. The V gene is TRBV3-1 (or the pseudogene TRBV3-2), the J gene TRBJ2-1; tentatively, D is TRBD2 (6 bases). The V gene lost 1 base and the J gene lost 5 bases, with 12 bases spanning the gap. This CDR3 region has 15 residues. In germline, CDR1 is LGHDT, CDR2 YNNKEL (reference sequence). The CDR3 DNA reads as TGTGCCAGCAGCCAAGCAGTGATAGCGGACAATGAGCAGTTCTTC. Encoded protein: CASSQAVIADNEQFF.

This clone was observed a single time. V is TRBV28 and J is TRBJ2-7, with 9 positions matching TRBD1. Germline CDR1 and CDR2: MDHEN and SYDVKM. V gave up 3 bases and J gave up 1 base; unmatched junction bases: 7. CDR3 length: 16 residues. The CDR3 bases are TGTGCCAGCAGTTTGCTTCCGGGACAGGGATCCTACGAGCAGTACTTC. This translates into CASSLLPGQGSYEQYF.

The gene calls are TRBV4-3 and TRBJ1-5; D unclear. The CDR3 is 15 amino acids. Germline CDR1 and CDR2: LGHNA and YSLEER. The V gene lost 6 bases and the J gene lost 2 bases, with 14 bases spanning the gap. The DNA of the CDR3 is TGCGCCAGCAGTTCGATATACTTGGGCAATCAGCCCCAGCATTTT. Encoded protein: CASSSIYLGNQPQHF.

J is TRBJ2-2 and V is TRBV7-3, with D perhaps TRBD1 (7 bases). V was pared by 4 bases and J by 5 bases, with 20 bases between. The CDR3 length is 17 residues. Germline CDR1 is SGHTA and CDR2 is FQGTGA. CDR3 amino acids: CASSSYGAGGTTGELFF. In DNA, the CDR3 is TGTGCCAGCAGCTCATACGGGGCAGGGGGGACAACCGGGGAGCTGTTTTTT.

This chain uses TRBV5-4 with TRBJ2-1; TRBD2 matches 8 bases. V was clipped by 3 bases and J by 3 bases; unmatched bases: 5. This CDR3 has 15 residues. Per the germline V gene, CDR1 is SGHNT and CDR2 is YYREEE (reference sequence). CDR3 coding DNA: TGTGCCAGCAGCTCCGGGACTAGTCTCTACAATGAGCAGTTCTTC. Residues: CASSSGTSLYNEQFF.

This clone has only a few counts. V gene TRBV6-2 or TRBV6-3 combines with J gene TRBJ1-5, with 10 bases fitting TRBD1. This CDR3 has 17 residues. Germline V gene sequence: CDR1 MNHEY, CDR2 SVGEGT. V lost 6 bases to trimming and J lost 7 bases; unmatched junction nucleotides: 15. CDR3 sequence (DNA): TGTGCCAGCAGCCCTCCGGACAGGGGGACTTTCGGGCAGCCCCAGCATTTT. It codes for CASSPPDRGTFGQPQHF.